This is a list of T cell receptor beta chains from one sample in a study of CD8 T cells in ankylosing spondylitis. TCRdb ran MiXCR on the 5' RACE reads and lists one entry per CDR3 protein. The sample carries hundreds of thousands of distinct CDR3 sequences, 10% to 15% recorded once. The sample comprised blood, either unsorted or a sorted T cell fraction (not recorded which). These receptors were taken from a male donor with ankylosing spondylitis. Both conserved end residues are part of each CDR3. The D gene is left open where the match is weak. Clone size is given for some rows only: seen once, a few or many times, or a class if the clone is expanded.

D gene: .; V gene: TRBV5-1; clone size: few; J gene: TRBJ2-1; CDR3 protein: CASSPQGATSYNEQFF; CDR3 DNA: TGCGCCAGCAGCCCCCAGGGAGCGACATCCTACAATGAGCAGTTCTTC
D gene: TRBD2; V gene: TRBV6-1; clone size: .; J gene: TRBJ2-1; CDR3 protein: CASTMGLANNEQFF; CDR3 DNA: TGTGCCAGCACTATGGGACTAGCGAACAATGAGCAGTTCTTC
D gene: TRBD2; V gene: TRBV7-6; clone size: .; J gene: TRBJ2-5; CDR3 protein: CASSLGTSGGLYQETQYF; CDR3 DNA: TGTGCCAGCAGCTTAGGGACTAGCGGGGGTCTGTACCAAGAGACCCAGTACTTC
D gene: .; V gene: TRBV6-1; clone size: .; J gene: TRBJ2-7; CDR3 protein: CASSFLMDTYEQYF; CDR3 DNA: TGTGCCAGCAGCTTCTTAATGGACACCTACGAGCAGTACTTC
D gene: .; V gene: TRBV3-1; clone size: .; J gene: TRBJ2-5; CDR3 protein: CASSQTDWETQYF; CDR3 DNA: TGTGCCAGCAGCCAAACAGACTGGGAGACCCAGTACTTC
D gene: .; V gene: TRBV25-1; clone size: many; J gene: TRBJ2-3; CDR3 protein: CASSELAVSTDTQYF; CDR3 DNA: TGTGCCAGCAGTGAATTGGCGGTTAGCACAGATACGCAGTATTTT
D gene: TRBD1; V gene: TRBV20-1; clone size: .; J gene: TRBJ2-1; CDR3 protein: CSARAWTGIYNEQFF; CDR3 DNA: TGCAGTGCTAGAGCGTGGACAGGGATTTACAATGAGCAGTTCTTC
D gene: .; V gene: TRBV5-6; clone size: .; J gene: TRBJ2-1; CDR3 protein: CASSPGPGPYNEQFF; CDR3 DNA: TGTGCCAGCAGCCCCGGGCCCGGGCCGTACAATGAGCAGTTCTTC
D gene: TRBD1; V gene: TRBV6-5; clone size: .; J gene: TRBJ1-2; CDR3 protein: CASSYGQGVYYGYTF; CDR3 DNA: TGTGCCAGCAGTTACGGGCAGGGGGTGTACTATGGCTACACCTTC
D gene: .; V gene: TRBV4-3; clone size: few; J gene: TRBJ1-4; CDR3 protein: CASSQVTLRAGKLFF; CDR3 DNA: TGCGCCAGCAGCCAAGTAACCCTCAGGGCTGGAAAACTGTTTTTT
D gene: .; V gene: TRBV29-1; clone size: many; J gene: TRBJ1-2; CDR3 protein: CSVPLYGKGYTF; CDR3 DNA: TGCAGCGTACCCCTCTACGGGAAAGGCTACACCTTC
D gene: .; V gene: TRBV20-1; clone size: .; J gene: TRBJ1-6; CDR3 protein: CSCSGNSPLHF; CDR3 DNA: TGCAGCTGCTCTGGGAATTCACCCCTCCACTTT
D gene: .; V gene: TRBV20-1; clone size: few; J gene: TRBJ2-7; CDR3 protein: CSAPERGAEQYF; CDR3 DNA: TGCAGTGCTCCCGAGAGAGGGGCCGAGCAGTACTTC
D gene: .; V gene: TRBV6-5; clone size: .; J gene: TRBJ1-2; CDR3 protein: CASSYSTDNYGYTF; CDR3 DNA: TGTGCCAGCAGTTACAGTACGGATAACTATGGCTACACCTTC
D gene: .; V gene: TRBV20-1; clone size: few; J gene: TRBJ1-5; CDR3 protein: CSAIRDTDQPQHF; CDR3 DNA: TGCAGTGCTATCCGGGACACCGATCAGCCCCAGCATTTT
D gene: .; V gene: TRBV4-3; clone size: .; J gene: TRBJ2-2; CDR3 protein: CASSREGGLGTGELFF; CDR3 DNA: TGCGCCAGCAGCCGAGAAGGAGGTCTGGGCACCGGGGAGCTGTTTTTT
D gene: TRBD1; V gene: TRBV6-5; clone size: many; J gene: TRBJ1-1; CDR3 protein: CASSLRPGGNTEAFF; CDR3 DNA: TGTGCCAGCAGCTTACGTCCAGGGGGGAACACTGAAGCTTTCTTT
D gene: TRBD1; V gene: TRBV24-1; clone size: many; J gene: TRBJ1-5; CDR3 protein: CATSERTGDQPQHF; CDR3 DNA: TGTGCCACCAGTGAACGGACAGGTGATCAGCCCCAGCATTTT